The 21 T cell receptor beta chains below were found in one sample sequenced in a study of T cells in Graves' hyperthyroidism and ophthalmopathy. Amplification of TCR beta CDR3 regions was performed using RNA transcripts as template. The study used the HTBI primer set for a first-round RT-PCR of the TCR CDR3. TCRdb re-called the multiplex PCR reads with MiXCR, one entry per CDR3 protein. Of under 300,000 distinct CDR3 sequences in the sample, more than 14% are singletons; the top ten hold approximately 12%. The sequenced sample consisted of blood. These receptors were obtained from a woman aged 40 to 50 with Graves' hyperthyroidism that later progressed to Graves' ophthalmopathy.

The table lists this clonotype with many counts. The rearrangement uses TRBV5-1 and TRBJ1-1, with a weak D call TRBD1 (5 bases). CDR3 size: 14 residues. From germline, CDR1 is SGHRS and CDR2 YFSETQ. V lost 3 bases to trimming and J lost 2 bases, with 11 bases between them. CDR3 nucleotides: TGCGCCAGCAGCTGGGGACTGCCAAACACTGAAGCTTTCTTT. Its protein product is CASSWGLPNTEAFF. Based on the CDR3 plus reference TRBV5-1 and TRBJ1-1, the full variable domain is KAGVTQTPRYLIKTRGQQVTLSCSPISGHRSVSWYQQTPGQGLQFLFEYFSETQRNKGNFPGRFSGRQFSNSRSEMNVSTLELGDSALYLCASSWGLPNTEAFFGQGTRLTVV.

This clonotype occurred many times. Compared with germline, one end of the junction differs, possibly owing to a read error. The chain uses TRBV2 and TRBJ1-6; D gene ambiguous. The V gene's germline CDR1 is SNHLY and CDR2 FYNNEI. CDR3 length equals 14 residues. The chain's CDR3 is CASIDASYNSPLHF. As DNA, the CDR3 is TGTGCAAGCATCGATGCGTCCTATAATTCACCCCTCCACTTT.

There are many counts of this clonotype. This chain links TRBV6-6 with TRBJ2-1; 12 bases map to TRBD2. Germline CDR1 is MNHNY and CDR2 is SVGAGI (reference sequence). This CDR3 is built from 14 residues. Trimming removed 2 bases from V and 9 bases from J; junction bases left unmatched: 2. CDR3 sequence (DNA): TGTGCCAGCAGTTACGCTAGCGGGAGGGGTGAGCAGTTCTTC. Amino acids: CASSYASGRGEQFF.

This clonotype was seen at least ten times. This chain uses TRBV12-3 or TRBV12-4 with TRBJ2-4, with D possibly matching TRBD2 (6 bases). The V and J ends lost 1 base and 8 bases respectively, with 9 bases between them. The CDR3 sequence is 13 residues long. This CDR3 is CASSLGSGDIQYF. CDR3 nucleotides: TGTGCCAGCAGTTTAGGGTCGGGGGACATTCAGTACTTC.

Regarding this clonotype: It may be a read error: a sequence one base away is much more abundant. The CDR3 DNA reads TGTGCCGGCAGGGGACTAGCGGGTCCTAATGAGCAGTTCTTC. Translated: CAGRGLAGPNEQFF. This rearrangement joins TRBV12-3 or TRBV12-4 to TRBJ2-1; 12 nucleotides agree with TRBD2. The CDR3 length is 14 residues.

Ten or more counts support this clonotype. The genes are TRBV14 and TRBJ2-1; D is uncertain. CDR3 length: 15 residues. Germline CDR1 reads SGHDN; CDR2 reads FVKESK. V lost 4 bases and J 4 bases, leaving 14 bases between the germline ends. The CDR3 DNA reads TGTGCCAGCAGCCTACAGCCCCTTCAGTACAATGAGCAGTTCTTC. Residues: CASSLQPLQYNEQFF.

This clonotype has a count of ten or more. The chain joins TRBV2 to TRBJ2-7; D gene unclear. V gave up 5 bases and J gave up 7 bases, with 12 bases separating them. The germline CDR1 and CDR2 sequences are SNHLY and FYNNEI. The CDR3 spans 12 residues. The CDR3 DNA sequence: TGTGCCAGCAGTCTCAAAGACTGGGAGCAGTACTTC. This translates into CASSLKDWEQYF.

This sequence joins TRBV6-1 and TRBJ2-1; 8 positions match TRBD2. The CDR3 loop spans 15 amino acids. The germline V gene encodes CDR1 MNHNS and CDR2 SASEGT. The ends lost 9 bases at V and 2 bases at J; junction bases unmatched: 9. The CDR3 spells CASFRPGGAYNEQFF. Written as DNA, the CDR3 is TGTGCCAGTTTCCGTCCGGGAGGGGCCTACAATGAGCAGTTCTTC.

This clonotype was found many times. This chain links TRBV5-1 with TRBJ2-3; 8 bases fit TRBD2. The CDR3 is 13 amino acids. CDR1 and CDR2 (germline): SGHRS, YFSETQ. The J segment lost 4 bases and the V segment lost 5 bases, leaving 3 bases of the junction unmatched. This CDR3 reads CASRGLASDTQYF. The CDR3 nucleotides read TGCGCCAGCAGAGGACTAGCCTCAGATACGCAGTATTTT.

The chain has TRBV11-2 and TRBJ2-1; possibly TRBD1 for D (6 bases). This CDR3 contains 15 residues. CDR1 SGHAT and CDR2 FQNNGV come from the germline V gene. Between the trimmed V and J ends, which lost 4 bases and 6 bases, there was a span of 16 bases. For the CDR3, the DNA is TGTGCCAGCAGCTACTTAAGGGGGTCGGGCAATGAGCAGTTCTTC. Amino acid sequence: CASSYLRGSGNEQFF.

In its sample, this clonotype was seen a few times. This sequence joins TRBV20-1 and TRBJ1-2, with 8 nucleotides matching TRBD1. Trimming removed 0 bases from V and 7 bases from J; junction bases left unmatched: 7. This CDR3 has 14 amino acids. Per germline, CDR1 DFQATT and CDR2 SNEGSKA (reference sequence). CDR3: CSAREQGVIGGYTF. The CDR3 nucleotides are TGCAGTGCTAGAGAACAGGGGGTGATTGGTGGCTACACCTTC.

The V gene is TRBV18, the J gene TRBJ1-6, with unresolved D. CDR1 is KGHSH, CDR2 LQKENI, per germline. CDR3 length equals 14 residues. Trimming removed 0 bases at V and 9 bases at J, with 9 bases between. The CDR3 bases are TGTGCCAGCTCACCACCTGGGAGAAGTTCACCCCTCCACTTT. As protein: CASSPPGRSSPLHF.

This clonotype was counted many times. The CDR3 coding sequence is TGCAGCGTTAGAGGTAGGGACCAGAGCTCCTACAATGAGCAGTTCTTC. It translates to CSVRGRDQSSYNEQFF. The chain combines TRBV29-1 with TRBJ2-1; either TRBD1 or TRBD2 may supply D (5 bases each). Deletions cut 5 bases from V and 0 bases from J, with 17 bases between. CDR1 is SQVTM and CDR2 is ANQGSEA in the germline V gene. The CDR3 is 16 amino acids.

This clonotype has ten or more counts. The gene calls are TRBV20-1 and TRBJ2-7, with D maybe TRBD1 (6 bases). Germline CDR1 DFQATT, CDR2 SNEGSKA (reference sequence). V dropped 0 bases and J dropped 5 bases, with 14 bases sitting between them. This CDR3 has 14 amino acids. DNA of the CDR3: TGCAGTGCTAGAGACCCCCGTGGGGGCGACGAGCAGTACTTC. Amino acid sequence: CSARDPRGGDEQYF.

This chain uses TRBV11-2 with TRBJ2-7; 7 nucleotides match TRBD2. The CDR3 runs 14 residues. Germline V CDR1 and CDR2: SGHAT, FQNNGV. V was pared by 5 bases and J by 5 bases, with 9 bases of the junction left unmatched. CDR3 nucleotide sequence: TGTGCCAGCAGCCCCCTGGGAGGGAAGCACGAGCAGTACTTC. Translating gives CASSPLGGKHEQYF.

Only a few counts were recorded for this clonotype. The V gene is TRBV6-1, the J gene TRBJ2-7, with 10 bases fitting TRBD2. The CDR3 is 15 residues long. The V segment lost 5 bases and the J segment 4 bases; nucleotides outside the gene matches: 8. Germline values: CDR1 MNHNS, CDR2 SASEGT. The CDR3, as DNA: TGTGCCAGCAGTACATTAGCGGGAGGCCCGTACGAGCAGTACTTC. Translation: CASSTLAGGPYEQYF.

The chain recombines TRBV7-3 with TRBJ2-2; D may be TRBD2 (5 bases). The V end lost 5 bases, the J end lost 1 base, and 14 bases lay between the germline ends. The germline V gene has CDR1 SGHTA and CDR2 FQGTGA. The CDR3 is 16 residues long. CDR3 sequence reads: CASSRAPRGNTGELFF. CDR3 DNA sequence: TGTGCCAGCAGCCGCGCTCCCCGGGGGAACACCGGGGAGCTGTTTTTT. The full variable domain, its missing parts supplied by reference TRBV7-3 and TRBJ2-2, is GAGVSQTPSNKVTEKGKYVELRCDPISGHTALYWYRQSLGQGPEFLIYFQGTGAADDSGLPNDRFFAVRPEGSVSTLKIQRTERGDSAVYLCASSRAPRGNTGELFFGEGSRLTVL.

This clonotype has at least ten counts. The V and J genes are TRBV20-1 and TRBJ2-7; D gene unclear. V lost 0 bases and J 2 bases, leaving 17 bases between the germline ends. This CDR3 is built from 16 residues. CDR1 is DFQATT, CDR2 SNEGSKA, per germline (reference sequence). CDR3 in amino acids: CSARDRHLLKTYEQYF. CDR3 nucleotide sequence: TGCAGTGCTAGAGATCGCCACCTCTTAAAGACCTACGAGCAGTACTTC.

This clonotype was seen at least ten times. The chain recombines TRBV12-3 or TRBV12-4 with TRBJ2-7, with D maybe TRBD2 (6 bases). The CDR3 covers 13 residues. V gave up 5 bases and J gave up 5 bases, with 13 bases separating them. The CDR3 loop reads CASSPEGRNEQYF. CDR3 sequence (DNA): TGTGCCAGCAGTCCAGAGGGGAGGAACGAGCAGTACTTC.

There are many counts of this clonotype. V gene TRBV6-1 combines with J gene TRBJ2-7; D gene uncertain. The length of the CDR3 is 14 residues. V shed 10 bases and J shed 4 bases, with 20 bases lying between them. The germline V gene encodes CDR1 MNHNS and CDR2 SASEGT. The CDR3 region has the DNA TGTGCCACCGCGGAGCACGATCGAAGATACGAGCAGTACTTC. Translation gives CATAEHDRRYEQYF.

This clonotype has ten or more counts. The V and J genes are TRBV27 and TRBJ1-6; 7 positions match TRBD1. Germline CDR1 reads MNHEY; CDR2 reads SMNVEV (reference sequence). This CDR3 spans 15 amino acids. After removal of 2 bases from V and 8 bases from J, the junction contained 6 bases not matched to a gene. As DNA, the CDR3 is TGTGCCAGCAGTTTAGCAGGGGGGCCTTATTCACCCCTCCACTTT. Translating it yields CASSLAGGPYSPLHF.